The sequence of this TCR beta chain was determined in a study of T cells in localized non-small cell lung cancer. Study results and limitations: Median around 62 top-100 tumor clones were shared with paired adjacent lung.

This clone is large. No antigen is known for it. Losses at the gene ends were 10 bases for V and 2 bases for J; bases not matched to a gene: 10. The germline gives CDR1 MNHGY, CDR2 SAAAGT. CDR3 size: 15 residues. Measured with immunoSEQ multiplex PCR; TCRdb has only the in-frame clones, and not every one. This table has around 2,400 clones, approximately 32% appearing once. The sample was lung tumor tissue, taken before any cancer treatment. The sequence was obtained from a female donor of 60 years or more with stage II lung adenocarcinoma. The rearrangement uses TRBV6-8 and TRBJ2-2; 7 bases are shared with TRBD1. CDR3 sequence (DNA): TGTGCCACCTTGGGACAGTGGACTAACACCGGGGAGCTGTTTTTT. This translates into CATLGQWTNTGELFF.